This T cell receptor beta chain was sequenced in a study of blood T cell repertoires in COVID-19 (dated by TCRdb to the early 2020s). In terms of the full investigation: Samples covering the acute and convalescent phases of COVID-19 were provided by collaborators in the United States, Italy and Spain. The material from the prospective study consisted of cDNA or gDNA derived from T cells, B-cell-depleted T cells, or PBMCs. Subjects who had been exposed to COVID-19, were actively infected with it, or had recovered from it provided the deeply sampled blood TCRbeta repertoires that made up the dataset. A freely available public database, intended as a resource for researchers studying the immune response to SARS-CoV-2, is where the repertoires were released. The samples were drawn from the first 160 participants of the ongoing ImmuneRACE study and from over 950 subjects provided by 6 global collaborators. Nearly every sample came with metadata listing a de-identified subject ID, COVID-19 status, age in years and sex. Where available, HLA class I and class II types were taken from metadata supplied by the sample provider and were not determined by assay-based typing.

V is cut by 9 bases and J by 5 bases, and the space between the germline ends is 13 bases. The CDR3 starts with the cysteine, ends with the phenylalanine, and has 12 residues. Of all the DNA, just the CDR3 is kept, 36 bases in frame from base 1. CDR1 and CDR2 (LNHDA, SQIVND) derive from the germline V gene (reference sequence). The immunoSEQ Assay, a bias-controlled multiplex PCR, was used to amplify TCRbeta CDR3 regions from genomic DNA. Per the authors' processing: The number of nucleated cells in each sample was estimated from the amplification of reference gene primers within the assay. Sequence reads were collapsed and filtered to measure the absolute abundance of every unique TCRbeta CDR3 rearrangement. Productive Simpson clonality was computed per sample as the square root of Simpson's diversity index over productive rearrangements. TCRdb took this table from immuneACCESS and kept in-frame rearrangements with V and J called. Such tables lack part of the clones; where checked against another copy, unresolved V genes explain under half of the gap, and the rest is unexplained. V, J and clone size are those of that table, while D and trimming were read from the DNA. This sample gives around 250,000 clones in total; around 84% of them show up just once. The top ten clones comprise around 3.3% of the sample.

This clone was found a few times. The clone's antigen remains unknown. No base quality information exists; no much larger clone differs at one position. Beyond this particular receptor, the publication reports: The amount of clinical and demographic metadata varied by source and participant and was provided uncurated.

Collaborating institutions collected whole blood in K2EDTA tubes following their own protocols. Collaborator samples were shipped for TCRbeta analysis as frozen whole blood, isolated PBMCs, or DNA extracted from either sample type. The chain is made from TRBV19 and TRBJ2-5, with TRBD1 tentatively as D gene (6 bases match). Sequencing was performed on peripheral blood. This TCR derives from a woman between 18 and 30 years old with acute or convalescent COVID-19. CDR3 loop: CASRTVGETQYF. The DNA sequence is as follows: TGTGCCAGCAGGACAGTGGGCGAGACCCAGTACTTC.